This TCR beta chain was sequenced in a study of shared clonotypes between healthy human individuals (dated by TCRdb to between 2020 and 2021). Looking at the study overall: The cohort included a few men and a couple of women between 18 and 49 years of age. Between about 0.85 and 8.9 billion PBMCs per donor were obtained by leukapheresis. For each donor, three plates each were used for CD4 naive and CD4 memory, two plates were used for CD8 naive, and one plate was used for CD8 memory. To increase sequencing depth and limit assay-specific biases, TCR repertoire library preparation and sequencing were carried out by different laboratories using diverse techniques. The study deeply sequenced blood TCR repertoires of about 5 healthy adults to estimate repertoire size and the extent of clonotype sharing between individuals. Broad study findings and their caveats: Sharing across several donors was observed for about 4.8% of naive CD4, 3% to 3.5% of naive CD8, 2.3% of memory CD4, and about 0.39% of memory CD8 clonotypes. Pairwise subsampling led to the expectation that sequencing depth would affect the degree of clonotype sharing among donors. Larger estimated clonotype richness was generally found for naive subsets than for memory subsets. Because the study included only a small number of donors, the genetic and exposure-history diversity represented was limited. Incomplete sequencing was indicated by rarefaction of sorted-subset datasets, despite the large sequencing depth. Sampling was restricted to blood, and TCR repertoires in tissue are likely to differ from TCR repertoires in blood. Higher generation probabilities were observed for clonotypes shared by all four sorted-subset donors than for non-shared clonotypes.

The donors were healthy, HIV-negative adults who had no recently reported acute infections or vaccinations. Every donor was a Caucasian adult living in Nashville, Tennessee, USA. Magnetic negative selection was used to enrich CD4+ T cells, after which naive cells were positively selected on CD45RA and the negative fraction became the memory subset. After blood collection by leukapheresis, PBMCs were isolated using Ficoll-Histopaque density gradient centrifugation and then cryopreserved in the vapor phase of liquid nitrogen. Purity and quantity of every magnetically sorted T cell population were checked by analytical flow cytometry. Each sorted fraction had its genomic DNA isolated and then quantified by UV absorbance on a Nanodrop 2000c. CDR1 and CDR2 are drawn from the germline V gene (reference sequence): MNHEY, SMNVEV. V is trimmed back by 6 bases and J by 2 bases, and the junction contains 6 bases that no gene match accounts for. The cysteine opens and the phenylalanine closes a CDR3 of 14 amino acids. This entry keeps only the CDR3 DNA: 42 bases, framed from base 1.

TCR CDR3 regions were amplified from genomic DNA by multiplex PCR using the deep immunoSEQ assay. Genomic DNA extracted from each cell subset was distributed evenly over all wells of several immunoSEQ 96-well plates, and each plate served as one replicate. Each replicate PCR for sorted subsets received about 220 ng genomic DNA, equal to about 29,000 T cell genomes. The purified libraries were quantified using a Qubit 3.0 fluorometer, sized with a Bioanalyzer 2100, and then quantified again using the KAPA Library Quantification kit. Every immunoSEQ 96-well plate was sequenced on a dedicated single-read 150-cycle Illumina NextSeq 550 flow cell. The paper's data handling went like this. Because the immunoSEQ output held only junctional sequences and lacked quality scores, the filtering could not match the filtering applied to full-length reads. To assign V/J genes and CDR3, sequences were annotated against IMGT germline references using PyIR, a Python wrapper for IgBLAST v1.9. Reads were removed for weak V/J assignments (E-value above 1e-6), missing CDR3, stop codons, out-of-frame junctions, or ambiguous translated residues. V3J clonotypes were defined as sequences sharing the same inferred V gene, J gene, and CDR3 amino acid sequence. Percentage overlap between repertoires was calculated by dividing the number of shared unique clonotypes by the size of the smaller repertoire. Three approaches were used to assess repertoire richness: RTK rarefaction, the Chao1 estimator, and Recon v2.1 estimates of unobserved clonotypes. Generation probabilities for all TCRbeta clonotypes obtained by the gDNA method from a few donors were computed using OLGA. This immuneACCESS table, as held by TCRdb, lists in-frame sequences with V and J called but not all clones. Of the missing ones, under half trace to an unresolved V gene in checked studies; the others have no known cause. D and trimming were read from the DNA, whereas the V and J calls and clone size are those reported in that table. This sample lists roughly 1,500,000 clones; 95% to 99% were detected once. 0.4% to 0.45% of the sample rests with the top ten.

To note about this clone: Its antigen is unknown. No much larger clone is present one base from it, and per-base qualities are unavailable.

This sequence was found in a young man in good health. Sequenced: naive CD4+ T cells sorted from blood. The sample's cell subset or site label, in plain terms: CD45RA+ positively selected. The V and J segments used are TRBV27 and TRBJ2-7; TRBD2 aligns with 8 central bases. The DNA sequence reads TGTGCCAGCAGACCCCCTAGCGGGCCCTACGAGCAGTACTTC. This sequence encodes CASRPPSGPYEQYF.